Listed below are T cell receptor beta chains from one sample, sequenced in a study of blood T cell repertoires in COVID-19. The table came from immunoSEQ multiplex PCR; TCRdb's copy has only in-frame clones and leaves some out. Among a few hundred thousand clones listed, 80% to 90% were seen once. The sample consisted of PBMCs or T cells enriched from blood (not recorded which). Source of these receptors: a woman between 45 and 60 years old who had been exposed to COVID-19. Each CDR3 is given with its conserved first and last residue.

V | CDR3
TRBV30 | CAWSPGTSDTDTQYF
TRBV3-1/TRBV3-2 | CASSQAGLVSDNEQFF
TRBV18 | CASSSPLEGEQYF
TRBV7-8 | CASSLGVGASPYEQYF
TRBV13 | CASSPRGTNEKLFF
TRBV18 | CASSPLPVRGYEQYF
TRBV24-1 | CATRQGAGETQYF
TRBV15 | CATSRERDRGFEQYF
TRBV9 | CASSVGSWGQGDGYTF
TRBV3-1/TRBV3-2 | CASGRAGGDEQYF